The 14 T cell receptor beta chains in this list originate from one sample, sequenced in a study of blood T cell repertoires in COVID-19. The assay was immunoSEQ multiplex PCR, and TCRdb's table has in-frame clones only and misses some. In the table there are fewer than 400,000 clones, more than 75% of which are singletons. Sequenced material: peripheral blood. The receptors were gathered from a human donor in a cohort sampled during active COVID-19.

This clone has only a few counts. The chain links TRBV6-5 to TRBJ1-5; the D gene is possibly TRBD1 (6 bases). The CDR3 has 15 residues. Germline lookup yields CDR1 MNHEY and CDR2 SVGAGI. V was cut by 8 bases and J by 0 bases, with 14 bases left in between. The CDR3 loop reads CASSRQVHSNQPQHF. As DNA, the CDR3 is TGTGCCAGCTCGCGACAGGTACATAGCAATCAGCCCCAGCATTTT.

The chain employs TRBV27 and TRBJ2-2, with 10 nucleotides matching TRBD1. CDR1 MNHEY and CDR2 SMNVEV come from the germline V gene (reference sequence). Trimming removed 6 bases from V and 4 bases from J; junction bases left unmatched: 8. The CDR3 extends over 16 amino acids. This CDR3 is CASRTRGTGVTGELFF. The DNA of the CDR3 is TGTGCCAGCAGGACAAGGGGGACAGGGGTCACCGGGGAGCTGTTTTTT.

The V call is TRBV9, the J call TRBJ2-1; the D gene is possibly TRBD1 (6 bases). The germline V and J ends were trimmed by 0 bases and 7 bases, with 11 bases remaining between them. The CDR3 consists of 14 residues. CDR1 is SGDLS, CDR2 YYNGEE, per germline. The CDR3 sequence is CASSVGGPWNEQFF. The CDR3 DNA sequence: TGTGCCAGCAGCGTAGGGGGGCCTTGGAATGAGCAGTTCTTC.

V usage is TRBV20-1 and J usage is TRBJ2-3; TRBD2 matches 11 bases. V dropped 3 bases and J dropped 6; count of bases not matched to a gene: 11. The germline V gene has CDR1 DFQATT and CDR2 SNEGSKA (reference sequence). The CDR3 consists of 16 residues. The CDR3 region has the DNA TGCAGTGCTAGTTCCGGTAGCGGGGGGGCCGGGGATACGCAGTATTTT. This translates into CSASSGSGGAGDTQYF.

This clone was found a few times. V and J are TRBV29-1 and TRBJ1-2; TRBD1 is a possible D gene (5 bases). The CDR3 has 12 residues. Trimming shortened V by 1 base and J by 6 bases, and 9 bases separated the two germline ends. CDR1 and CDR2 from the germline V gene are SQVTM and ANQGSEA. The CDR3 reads CSVEAGGNGYTF. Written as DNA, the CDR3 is TGCAGCGTTGAAGCCGGGGGAAATGGCTACACCTTC.

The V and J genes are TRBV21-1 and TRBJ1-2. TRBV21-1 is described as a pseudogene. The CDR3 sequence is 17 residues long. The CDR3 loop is CASSERHGLGEYGGYTF. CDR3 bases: TGTGCCAGCAGCGAAAGACATGGACTAGGGGAATATGGTGGCTACACCTTC.

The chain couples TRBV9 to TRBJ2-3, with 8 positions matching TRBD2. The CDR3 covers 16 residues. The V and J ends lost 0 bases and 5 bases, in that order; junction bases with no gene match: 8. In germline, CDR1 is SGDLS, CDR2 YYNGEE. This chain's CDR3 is CASSVEGGGYQDTQYF. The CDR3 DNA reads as TGTGCCAGCAGCGTAGAGGGCGGGGGGTACCAAGATACGCAGTATTTT.

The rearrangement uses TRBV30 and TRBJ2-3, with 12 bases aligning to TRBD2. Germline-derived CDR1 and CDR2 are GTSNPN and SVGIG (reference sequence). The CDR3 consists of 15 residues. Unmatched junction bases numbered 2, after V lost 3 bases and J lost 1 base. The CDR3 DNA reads TGTGCCTGGAGCCGACTAGCGGGGGGCACAGATACGCAGTATTTT. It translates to CAWSRLAGGTDTQYF. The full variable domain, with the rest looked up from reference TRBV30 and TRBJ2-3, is SQTIHQWPATLVQPVGSPLSLECTVEGTSNPNLYWYRQAAGRGLQLLFYSVGIGQISSEVPQNLSASRPQDRQFILSSKKLLLSDSGFYLCAWSRLAGGTDTQYFGPGTRLTVL.

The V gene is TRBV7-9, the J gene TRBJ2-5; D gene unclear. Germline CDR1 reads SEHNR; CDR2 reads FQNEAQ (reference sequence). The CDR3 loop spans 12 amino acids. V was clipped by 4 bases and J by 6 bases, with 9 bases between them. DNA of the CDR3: TGTGCCAGCAGCTCCGTTGAGAAGACCCAGTACTTC. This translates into CASSSVEKTQYF.

CDR3 sequence reads: CASSLFGRGADGEQFF. CDR3 nucleotides: TGTGCCAGCAGCTTATTCGGCAGGGGGGCTGACGGTGAGCAGTTCTTC. The chain carries TRBV7-6 and TRBJ2-1, with D perhaps TRBD1 (7 bases). The CDR3 covers 16 residues. The V end lost 2 bases, the J end lost 9 bases, and 20 bases lay between the germline ends. Per the germline V gene, CDR1 is SGHVS and CDR2 is FNYEAQ.

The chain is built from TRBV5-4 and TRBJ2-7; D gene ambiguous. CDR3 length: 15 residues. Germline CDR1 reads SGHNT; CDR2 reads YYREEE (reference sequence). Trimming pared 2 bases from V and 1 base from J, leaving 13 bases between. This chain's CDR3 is CASSFKWASSYEQYF. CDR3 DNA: TGTGCCAGCAGCTTCAAGTGGGCCTCGTCCTACGAGCAGTACTTC.

The CDR3: CASRPESGANVLTF. In nucleotides, the CDR3 is TGTGCCAGCAGACCAGAATCTGGGGCCAACGTCCTGACTTTC. V and J are TRBV5-4 and TRBJ2-6; D is unclear. Germline lookup yields CDR1 SGHNT and CDR2 YYREEE (reference sequence). The CDR3 sequence is 14 residues long. V lost 5 bases and J lost 1, with 7 bases in between.

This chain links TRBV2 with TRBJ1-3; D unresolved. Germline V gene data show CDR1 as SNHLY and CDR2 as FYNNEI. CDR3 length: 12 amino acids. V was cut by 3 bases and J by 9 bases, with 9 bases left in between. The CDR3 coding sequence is TGTGCCAGCAGTGAGGGGAGAGGCACCATATATTTT. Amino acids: CASSEGRGTIYF.

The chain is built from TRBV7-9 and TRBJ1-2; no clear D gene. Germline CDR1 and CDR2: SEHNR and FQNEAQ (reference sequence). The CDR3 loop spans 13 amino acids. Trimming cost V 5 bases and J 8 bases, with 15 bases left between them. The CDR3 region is CASSPGSTGGYTF. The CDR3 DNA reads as TGTGCCAGCAGCCCCGGGTCCACGGGAGGCTACACCTTC.